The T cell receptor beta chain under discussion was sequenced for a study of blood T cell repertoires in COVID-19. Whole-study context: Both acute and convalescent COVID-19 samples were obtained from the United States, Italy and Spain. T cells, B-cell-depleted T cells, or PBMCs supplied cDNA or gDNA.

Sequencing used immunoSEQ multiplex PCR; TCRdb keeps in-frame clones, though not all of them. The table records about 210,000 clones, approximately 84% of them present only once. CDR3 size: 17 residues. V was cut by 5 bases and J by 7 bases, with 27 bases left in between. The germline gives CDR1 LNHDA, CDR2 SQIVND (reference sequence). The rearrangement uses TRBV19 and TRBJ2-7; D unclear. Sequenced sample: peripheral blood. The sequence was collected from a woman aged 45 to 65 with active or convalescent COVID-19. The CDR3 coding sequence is TGTGCCAGTAGTTCCCCCCCCAGACCCGGAGAGGTTCGGGAGCAGTACTTC. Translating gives CASSSPPRPGEVREQYF.